The 22 T cell receptor beta chains listed next were all sequenced from one sample in a study of CD8 T cells in ankylosing spondylitis. TCRdb reanalysed the 5' RACE reads using MiXCR and keeps one entry per CDR3 protein. Of around 30,000 distinct CDR3 sequences in the sample, about 7.2% were seen once. What was sequenced was blood, either unsorted or a sorted T cell fraction (not recorded which). The receptors here all came from a male donor with ankylosing spondylitis or in good health (not recorded which).

There are many counts of this clonotype. The chain carries TRBV7-3 and TRBJ2-7; 10 bases line up with TRBD2. CDR1 and CDR2 (germline): SGHTA, FQGTGA. The CDR3 runs 15 residues. V lost 2 bases, J lost 6 bases, and 7 bases stayed unmatched. Written as DNA, the CDR3 is TGTGCCAGCAGCTTACTAGCGGGAGATGTCGGCGAGCAGTACTTC. Protein sequence: CASSLLAGDVGEQYF.

This clonotype was seen a handful of times. The chain is built from TRBV7-2 and TRBJ2-7; D is undetermined. The CDR3 length is 13 residues. The germline CDR1 and CDR2 sequences are SGHTA and FQGNSA. V was cut by 2 bases and J by 7 bases, with 12 bases left in between. The CDR3 nucleotides read TGTGCCAGCAGCTTATTGTGGCGTAATGAGCAGTACTTC. This sequence encodes CASSLLWRNEQYF.

This sequence joins TRBV19 and TRBJ2-6; no clear D gene. With 3 bases removed from V and 0 bases from J, the gap between germline ends came to 6 bases. This CDR3 has 15 amino acids. The germline V gene has CDR1 LNHDA and CDR2 SQIVND (reference sequence). The CDR3 DNA sequence: TGTGCCAGTAGTATGGAGCTCTCTGGGGCCAACGTCCTGACTTTC. The encoded protein is CASSMELSGANVLTF.

Many counts were recorded for this clonotype. V usage is TRBV12-3 or TRBV12-4 and J usage is TRBJ1-5; no clear D. V lost 8 bases and J lost 5, with 13 bases in between. This CDR3 is 13 amino acids long. CDR3 residues: CASGRDMDQPQHF. In DNA, the CDR3 is TGTGCCAGCGGACGGGATATGGATCAGCCCCAGCATTTT.

This clonotype was seen at least ten times. The chain employs TRBV20-1 and TRBJ2-7; 9 bases agree with TRBD1. The trim removed 0 bases at V and 2 bases at J, leaving 2 bases unmatched. This CDR3 spans 14 amino acids. The germline CDR1 and CDR2 sequences are DFQATT and SNEGSKA (reference sequence). The CDR3 loop reads CSARERTGAYEQYF. The DNA of the CDR3 is TGCAGTGCTAGAGAGCGGACAGGGGCCTACGAGCAGTACTTC.

There are many counts of this clonotype. V is TRBV5-1 and J is TRBJ2-3; D is possibly TRBD2 (5 bases). CDR3 length: 15 residues. V gave up 4 bases and J gave up 6 bases, with 18 bases separating them. CDR1 and CDR2 from the germline V gene are SGHRS and YFSETQ. The CDR3 DNA reads as TGCGCCAGCAGCCTAACTGGTCTACTAGTTGATACGCAGTATTTT. Its translation: CASSLTGLLVDTQYF. The whole variable domain, remainder taken from reference TRBV5-1 and TRBJ2-3, is KAGVTQTPRYLIKTRGQQVTLSCSPISGHRSVSWYQQTPGQGLQFLFEYFSETQRNKGNFPGRFSGRQFSNSRSEMNVSTLELGDSALYLCASSLTGLLVDTQYFGPGTRLTVL.

The CDR3 spells CASSAGNQPQHF. DNA for the CDR3: TGTGCCAGCAGTGCGGGAAATCAGCCCCAGCATTTT. The genes are TRBV2 and TRBJ1-5, with no clear D. Germline V lookup: CDR1 SNHLY, CDR2 FYNNEI. The CDR3 sequence is 12 residues long. Trimming took off 4 bases at V and 4 bases at J, with 5 bases between the two ends.

The gene calls are TRBV29-1 and TRBJ2-2; 9 bases are shared with TRBD2. The germline gives CDR1 SQVTM, CDR2 ANQGSEA. This CDR3 has 14 amino acids. V gave up 6 bases and J gave up 1 base; unmatched junction bases: 3. The CDR3 DNA is TGCAGCGTCCAGACTAGCGGGAACACCGGGGAGCTGTTTTTT. Translating it yields CSVQTSGNTGELFF.

This clonotype has ten or more counts. The CDR3 DNA follows: TGCGCCAGCGGGAGAGCGGGAGGCGAGTTGGGTGAGCAGTTCTTC. Amino acid sequence: CASGRAGGELGEQFF. J is TRBJ2-1 and V is TRBV4-1, with 9 bases aligning to TRBD2. The germline gives CDR1 MGHRA, CDR2 YSYEKL. The CDR3 is made up of 15 amino acids. With 8 bases clipped from V and 9 bases from J, the junction kept 14 bases outside the gene matches.

In this sample, this clonotype turned up many times. The chain joins TRBV20-1 to TRBJ2-7, with 7 bases lining up with TRBD1. Germline V gives CDR1 DFQATT, CDR2 SNEGSKA (reference sequence). The J segment lost 5 bases and the V segment lost 6 bases, leaving 7 bases of the junction unmatched. CDR3 length: 12 amino acids. CDR3 coding DNA: TGCAGTGCCCCGGGACAGCAAAACGAGCAGTACTTC. Encoded protein: CSAPGQQNEQYF.

The chain joins TRBV6-6 to TRBJ2-6; perhaps D is TRBD1 or TRBD2 (5 bases each). V was pared by 2 bases and J by 1 base, with 9 bases between. The CDR3 sequence is 16 residues long. Per the germline V gene, CDR1 is MNHNY and CDR2 is SVGAGI (reference sequence). The CDR3 nucleotides are TGTGCCAGCAGTTACGGGGCGGGTTCTGGGGCCAACGTCCTGACTTTC. Amino acid sequence: CASSYGAGSGANVLTF.

This clonotype was seen many times. The genes are TRBV4-1 and TRBJ2-7; possible D gene TRBD1, 5 bases. From germline, CDR1 is MGHRA and CDR2 YSYEKL. CDR3 size: 15 residues. V was trimmed by 1 base and J by 0 bases, leaving 10 bases between them. The CDR3 region has the DNA TGCGCCAGCAGCCAAGGGGGCTCGAGCTCCTACGAGCAGTACTTC. Its protein is CASSQGGSSSYEQYF.

This clonotype occurred many times. This sequence joins TRBV24-1 and TRBJ1-1, with D hard to call. From germline, CDR1 is KGHDR and CDR2 SFDVKD. The V end was cut by 0 bases, the J end by 7 bases, with 2 bases between. This CDR3 region has 11 residues. The CDR3 sequence: CATSDLGEAFF. CDR3 nucleotide sequence: TGTGCCACCAGTGATTTGGGTGAAGCTTTCTTT.

The rearrangement joins TRBV12-5 to TRBJ2-6; no clear D. Germline CDR1 LGHNT, CDR2 FRNRAP. V lost 7 bases and J lost 0, with 13 bases in between. The CDR3 has 16 amino acids. The CDR3 DNA reads as TGTGCTAGTGCGATCCCGGTGGGCTCTGGGGCCAACGTCCTGACTTTC. Protein sequence: CASAIPVGSGANVLTF.

This clonotype has a single count. V gene TRBV12-3 or TRBV12-4 combines with J gene TRBJ1-2; 8 nucleotides match TRBD1. V was pared by 7 bases and J by 2 bases, with 9 bases of the junction left unmatched. The CDR3 loop spans 15 amino acids. The CDR3, as DNA: TGTGCCAGCACCTCAATCCGGACAGGGAACTATGGCTACACCTTC. Its protein is CASTSIRTGNYGYTF.

The DNA of the CDR3 is TGTGCCAGCAGATCTCAAAGCAGCGATCCGGGAGGCACCATATATTTT. Amino acids: CASRSQSSDPGGTIYF. The V and J genes are TRBV7-2 and TRBJ1-3; D not resolved. V gave up 6 bases and J gave up 9 bases, with 24 bases separating them. CDR1 SGHTA and CDR2 FQGNSA come from the germline V gene. CDR3 size: 16 residues. Full variable domain (remainder filled in from reference TRBV7-2 and TRBJ1-3): GAGVSQSPSNKVTEKGKDVELRCDPISGHTALYWYRQSLGQGLEFLIYFQGNSAPDKSGLPSDRFSAERTGGSVSTLTIQRTQQEDSAVYLCASRSQSSDPGGTIYFGEGSWLTVV.

This clonotype was seen a few times. V usage is TRBV30 and J usage is TRBJ2-2; no clear D gene. The V end lost 4 bases, the J end lost 2 bases, and 5 bases lay between the germline ends. The CDR3 is 12 amino acids. Germline loops: CDR1 GTSNPN, CDR2 SVGIG (reference sequence). The CDR3 protein is CAWNTNTGELFF. CDR3 in DNA: TGTGCCTGGAACACAAACACCGGGGAGCTGTTTTTT.

The V call is TRBV28, the J call TRBJ2-3; the D gene could be TRBD1 or TRBD2 (5 bases each). Germline V gene sequence: CDR1 MDHEN, CDR2 SYDVKM. V shed 8 bases and J shed 8 bases, with 26 bases lying between them. The length of the CDR3 is 16 residues. CDR3: CASGPGDGKKAGTQYF. For the CDR3, the DNA is TGTGCCAGCGGCCCTGGGGACGGGAAAAAAGCCGGTACGCAGTATTTT.

This clonotype was counted a few times. The chain links TRBV10-1 to TRBJ2-7, with D perhaps matching TRBD2 (6 bases). V lost 7 bases and J lost 5, with 12 bases in between. CDR1 WNHNN and CDR2 SYGVQD come from the germline V gene (reference sequence). The length of the CDR3 is 12 residues. DNA for the CDR3: TGCGCCAGCAATCGCGGGGACCACGAGCAGTACTTC. This translates into CASNRGDHEQYF.

This clonotype has ten or more counts. The chain is built from TRBV6-2 or TRBV6-3 and TRBJ2-1, with 12 nucleotides matching TRBD2. V dropped 2 bases and J dropped 4; count of bases not matched to a gene: 9. The CDR3 contains 18 residues. CDR1 MNHEY and CDR2 SVGEGT come from the germline V gene. CDR3 sequence reads: CASSYSSSGRADYNEQFF. The CDR3 nucleotides read TGTGCCAGCAGTTACAGTTCTAGCGGGAGGGCCGATTACAATGAGCAGTTCTTC.

This clonotype was seen many times. CDR3 DNA sequence: TGCGCCAGCAGCCCCCCGGGACTACAAGAGACCCAGTACTTC. It encodes CASSPPGLQETQYF. The V and J genes are TRBV5-1 and TRBJ2-5, with 7 bases that match TRBD2. The J segment lost 2 bases and the V segment lost 4 bases, leaving 5 bases of the junction unmatched. This CDR3 contains 14 residues. Germline lookup yields CDR1 SGHRS and CDR2 YFSETQ. Filled out from reference TRBV5-1 and TRBJ2-5, the complete variable domain reads KAGVTQTPRYLIKTRGQQVTLSCSPISGHRSVSWYQQTPGQGLQFLFEYFSETQRNKGNFPGRFSGRQFSNSRSEMNVSTLELGDSALYLCASSPPGLQETQYFGPGTRLLVL.

This clonotype was recorded many times. V is TRBV5-6 and J is TRBJ2-5, with D hard to call. The CDR3 extends over 13 amino acids. The germline gives CDR1 SGHDT, CDR2 YYEEEE. Trimming took 1 base from V and 5 from J, leaving 9 bases between them. CDR3 in amino acids: CASSLTLEETQYF. CDR3 nucleotides: TGTGCCAGCAGCTTGACCCTGGAGGAGACCCAGTACTTC.